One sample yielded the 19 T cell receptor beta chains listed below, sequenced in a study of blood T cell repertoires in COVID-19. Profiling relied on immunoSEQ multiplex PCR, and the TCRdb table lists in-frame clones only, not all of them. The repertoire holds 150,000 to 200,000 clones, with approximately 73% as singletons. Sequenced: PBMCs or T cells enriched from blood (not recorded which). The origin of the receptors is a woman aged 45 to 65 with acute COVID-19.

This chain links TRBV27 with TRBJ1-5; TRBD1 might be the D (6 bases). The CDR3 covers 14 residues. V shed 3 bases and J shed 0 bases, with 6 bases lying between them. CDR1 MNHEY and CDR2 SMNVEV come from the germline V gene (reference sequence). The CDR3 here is CASSFRGSNQPQHF. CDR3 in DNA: TGTGCCAGCAGTTTCAGGGGTAGCAATCAGCCCCAGCATTTT.

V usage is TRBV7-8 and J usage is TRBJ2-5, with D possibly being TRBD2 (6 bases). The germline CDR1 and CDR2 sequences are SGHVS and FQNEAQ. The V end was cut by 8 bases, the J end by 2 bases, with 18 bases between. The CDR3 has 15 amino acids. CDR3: CASGVRGTLQETQYF. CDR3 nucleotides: TGTGCCAGCGGAGTTCGGGGGACCCTTCAAGAGACCCAGTACTTC.

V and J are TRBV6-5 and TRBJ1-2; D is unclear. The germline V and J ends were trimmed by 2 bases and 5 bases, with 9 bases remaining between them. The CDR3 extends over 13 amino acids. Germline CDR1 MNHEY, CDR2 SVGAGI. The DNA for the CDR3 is TGTGCCAGCAGTTACCGGGATGCATATGGCTACACCTTC. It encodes CASSYRDAYGYTF.

CDR3: CASSRGPGNEQYV. The DNA for the CDR3 is TGTGCCAGCAGCAGGGGTCCGGGTAACGAGCAGTACGTC. The chain combines TRBV7-2 with TRBJ2-7, with D possibly TRBD1 on 5 matching bases. V was cut by 5 bases and J by 5 bases, with 13 bases left in between. CDR3 length: 13 amino acids. Germline V CDR1 and CDR2: SGHTA, FQGNSA.

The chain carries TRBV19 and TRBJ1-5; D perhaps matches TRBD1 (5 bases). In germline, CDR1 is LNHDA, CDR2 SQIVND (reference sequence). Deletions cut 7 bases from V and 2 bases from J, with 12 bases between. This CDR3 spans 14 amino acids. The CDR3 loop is CASMGRGGNQPQHF. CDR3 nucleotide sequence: TGTGCCAGTATGGGGCGGGGTGGCAATCAGCCCCAGCATTTT.

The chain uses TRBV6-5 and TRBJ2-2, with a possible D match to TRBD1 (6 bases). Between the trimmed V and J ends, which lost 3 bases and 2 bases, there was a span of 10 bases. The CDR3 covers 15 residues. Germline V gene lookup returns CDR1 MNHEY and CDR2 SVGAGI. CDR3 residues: CASSYGQTNTGELFF. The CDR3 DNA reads TGTGCCAGCAGTTATGGACAGACCAACACCGGGGAGCTGTTTTTT.

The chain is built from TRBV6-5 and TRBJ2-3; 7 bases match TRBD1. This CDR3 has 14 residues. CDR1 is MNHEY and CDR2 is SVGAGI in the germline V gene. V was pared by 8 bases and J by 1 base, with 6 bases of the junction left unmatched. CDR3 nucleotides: TGTGCCAGCGGTTGGGGACAGCGCACAGATACGCAGTATTTT. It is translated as CASGWGQRTDTQYF.

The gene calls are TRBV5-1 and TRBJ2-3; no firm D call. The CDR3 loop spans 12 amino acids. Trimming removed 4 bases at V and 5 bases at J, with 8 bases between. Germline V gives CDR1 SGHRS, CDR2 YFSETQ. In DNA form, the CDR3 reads TGCGCCAGCAGCCCATCCCAAGATACGCAGTATTTT. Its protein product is CASSPSQDTQYF. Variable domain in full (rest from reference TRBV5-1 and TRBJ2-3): KAGVTQTPRYLIKTRGQQVTLSCSPISGHRSVSWYQQTPGQGLQFLFEYFSETQRNKGNFPGRFSGRQFSNSRSEMNVSTLELGDSALYLCASSPSQDTQYFGPGTRLTVL.

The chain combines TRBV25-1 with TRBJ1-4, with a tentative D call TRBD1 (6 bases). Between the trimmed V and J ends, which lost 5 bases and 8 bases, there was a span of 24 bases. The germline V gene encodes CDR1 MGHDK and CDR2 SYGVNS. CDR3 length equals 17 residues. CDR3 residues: CASSHLGADGVGEKLFF. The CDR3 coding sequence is TGTGCCAGCAGTCATTTGGGGGCTGACGGAGTAGGGGAAAAACTGTTTTTT. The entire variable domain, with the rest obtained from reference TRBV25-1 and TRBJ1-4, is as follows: EADIYQTPRYLVIGTGKKITLECSQTMGHDKMYWYQQDPGMELHLIHYSYGVNSTEKGDLSSESTVSRIRTEHFPLTLESARPSHTSQYLCASSHLGADGVGEKLFFGSGTQLSVL.

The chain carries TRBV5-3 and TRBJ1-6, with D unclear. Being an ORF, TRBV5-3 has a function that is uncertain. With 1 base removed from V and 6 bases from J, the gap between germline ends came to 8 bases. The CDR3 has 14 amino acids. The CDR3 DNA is TGTGCCAGAAGCTTGATAGTGATTAATTCACCCCTCCACTTT. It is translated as CARSLIVINSPLHF.

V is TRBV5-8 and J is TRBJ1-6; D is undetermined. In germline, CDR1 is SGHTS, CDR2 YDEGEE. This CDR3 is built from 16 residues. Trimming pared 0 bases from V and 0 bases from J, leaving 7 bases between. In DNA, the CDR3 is TGTGCCAGCAGCTTGGGTGGGAGCTCCTATAATTCACCCCTCCACTTT. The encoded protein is CASSLGGSSYNSPLHF.

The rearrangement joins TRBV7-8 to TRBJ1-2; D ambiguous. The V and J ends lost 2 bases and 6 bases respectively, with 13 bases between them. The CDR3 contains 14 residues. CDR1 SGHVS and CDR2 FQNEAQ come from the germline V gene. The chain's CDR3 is CASSLLSTEHGYTF. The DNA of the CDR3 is TGTGCCAGCAGCTTATTGTCTACAGAGCATGGCTACACCTTC. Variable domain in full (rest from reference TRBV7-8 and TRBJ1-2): GAGVSQSPRYKVAKRGQDVALRCDPISGHVSLFWYQQALGQGPEFLTYFQNEAQLDKSGLPSDRFFAERPEGSVSTLKIQRTQQEDSAVYLCASSLLSTEHGYTFGSGTRLTVV.

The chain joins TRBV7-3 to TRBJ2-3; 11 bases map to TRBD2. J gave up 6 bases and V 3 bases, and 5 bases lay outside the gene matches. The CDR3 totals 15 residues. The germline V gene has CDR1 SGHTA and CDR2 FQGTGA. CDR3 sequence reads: CASSFSGGAPDTQYF. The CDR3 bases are TGTGCCAGCAGCTTTAGCGGGGGGGCCCCGGATACGCAGTATTTT.

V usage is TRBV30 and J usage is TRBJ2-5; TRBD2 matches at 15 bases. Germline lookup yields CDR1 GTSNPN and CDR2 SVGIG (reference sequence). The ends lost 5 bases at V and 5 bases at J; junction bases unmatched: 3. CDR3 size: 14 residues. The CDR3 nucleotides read TGTGCCTGGGGAGGGACTAGCGGGGGGGAGACCCAGTACTTC. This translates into CAWGGTSGGETQYF.

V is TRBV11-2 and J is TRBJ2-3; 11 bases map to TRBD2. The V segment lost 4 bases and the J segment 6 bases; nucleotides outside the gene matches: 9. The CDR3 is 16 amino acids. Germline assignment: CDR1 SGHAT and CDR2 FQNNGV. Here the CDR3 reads CASSSFSGGVLDTQYF. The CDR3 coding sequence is TGTGCCAGCAGCTCCTTTAGCGGGGGGGTTTTGGATACGCAGTATTTT.

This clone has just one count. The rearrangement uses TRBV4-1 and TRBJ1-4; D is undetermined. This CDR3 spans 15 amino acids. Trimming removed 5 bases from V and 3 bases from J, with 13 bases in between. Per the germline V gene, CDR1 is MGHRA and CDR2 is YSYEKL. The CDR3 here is CASSTMASSNEKLFF. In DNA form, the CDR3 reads TGCGCCAGCAGCACTATGGCGAGTTCTAATGAAAAACTGTTTTTT.

CDR3 sequence reads: CASSPNLGSGSYEQYV. The CDR3 bases are TGTGCCAGCAGTCCTAACCTCGGGTCCGGCTCCTACGAGCAGTACGTC. The chain uses TRBV28 and TRBJ2-7; D gene uncertain. The CDR3 totals 16 residues. Trimming shortened V by 5 bases and J by 0 bases, and 17 bases separated the two germline ends. Germline V gene lookup returns CDR1 MDHEN and CDR2 SYDVKM.

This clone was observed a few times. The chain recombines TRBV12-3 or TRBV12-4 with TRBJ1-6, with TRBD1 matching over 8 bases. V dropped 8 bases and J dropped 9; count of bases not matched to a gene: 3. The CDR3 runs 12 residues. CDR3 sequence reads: CASQGAGSPLHF. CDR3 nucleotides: TGTGCCAGCCAGGGGGCTGGTTCACCCCTCCACTTT.

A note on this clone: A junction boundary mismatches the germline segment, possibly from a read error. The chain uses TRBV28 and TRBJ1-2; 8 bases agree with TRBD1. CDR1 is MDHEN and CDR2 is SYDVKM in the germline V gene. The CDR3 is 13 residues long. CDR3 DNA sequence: TGTGCCAGCAGACACGGACAGGGTACGCGTTCCGGCTTC. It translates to CASRHGQGTRSGF.